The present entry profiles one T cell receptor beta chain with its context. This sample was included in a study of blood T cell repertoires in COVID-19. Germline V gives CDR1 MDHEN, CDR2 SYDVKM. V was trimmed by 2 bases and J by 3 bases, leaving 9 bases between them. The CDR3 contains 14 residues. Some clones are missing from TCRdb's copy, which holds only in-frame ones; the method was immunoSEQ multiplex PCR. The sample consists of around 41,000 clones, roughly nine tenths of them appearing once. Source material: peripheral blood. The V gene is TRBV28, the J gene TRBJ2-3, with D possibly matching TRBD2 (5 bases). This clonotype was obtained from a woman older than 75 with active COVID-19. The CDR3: CASSLPGKTDTQYF. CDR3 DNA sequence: TGTGCCAGCAGTTTACCCGGGAAGACAGATACGCAGTATTTT.